A selection of T cell receptor beta chains follows, all from one sample in a study of identical twins. TCRdb re-called the 5' RACE reads through MiXCR, storing one row per CDR3 protein. The sample lists 150,000 or so distinct CDR3 sequences, 3.5% occurring once. The specimen was memory T cells sorted from blood. The receptors derive from a man aged 18 to 29 in good health. The CDR3 runs from the conserved cysteine through the conserved F or W. A D gene is named only where the DNA matches it firmly. Where a row states a size, it is once, few, many or the class of an expanded clone; other rows omit it.

D | J | size | V | CDR3 | DNA
- | TRBJ1-1 | many | TRBV4-3 | CASSQVRDQGEAFF | TGCGCCAGCAGCCAAGTCAGGGATCAAGGTGAAGCTTTCTTT
- | TRBJ1-2 | few | TRBV28 | CASSLSHDYGYTF | TGTGCCAGCAGTTTATCACACGACTATGGCTACACCTTC
- | TRBJ1-4 | - | TRBV5-3 | CARSSQGPATNEKLFF | TGTGCCAGAAGCTCCCAGGGACCTGCAACTAATGAAAAACTGTTTTTT
- | TRBJ1-1 | many | TRBV2 | CASSPKQDGGQGFF | TGTGCCAGCAGTCCCAAACAGGACGGAGGGCAGGGTTTCTTT
- | TRBJ2-7 | many | TRBV28 | CASSPSSALFYEQYF | TGTGCCAGCTCTCCCTCCAGCGCGTTATTTTACGAGCAGTACTTC
- | TRBJ2-7 | many | TRBV2 | CASSEALRTLQYF | TGTGCCAGCAGTGAAGCGCTTCGGACACTGCAGTACTTC
- | TRBJ2-2 | - | TRBV11-2 | CASSFKGRQARNTGELFF | TGTGCCAGCAGCTTTAAAGGTCGTCAGGCAAGGAACACCGGGGAGCTGTTTTTT
TRBD1 | TRBJ2-1 | many | TRBV29-1 | CSVEDRGLSSYNEQFF | TGCAGCGTTGAAGACAGGGGGCTAAGCTCCTACAATGAGCAGTTCTTC
- | TRBJ1-2 | many | TRBV5-5 | CASSFGNYGYTF | TGTGCCAGCAGCTTTGGTAACTATGGCTACACCTTC
TRBD1 | TRBJ2-2 | many | TRBV3-1 | CASSPGTVTGELFF | TGTGCCAGCAGCCCAGGGACAGTCACCGGGGAGCTGTTTTTT
- | TRBJ2-2 | - | TRBV5-6 | CASSLTGLQGELFF | TGTGCCAGCAGCTTAACCGGGTTACAGGGGGAGCTGTTTTTT
- | TRBJ2-5 | many | TRBV7-3 | CASSPAGEETQYF | TGTGCCAGCAGCCCGGCAGGGGAAGAGACCCAGTACTTC
- | TRBJ1-1 | many | TRBV11-2 | CASSRGRNTEAFF | TGTGCCAGCAGCAGGGGAAGGAACACTGAAGCTTTCTTT
- | TRBJ1-6 | many | TRBV19 | CASSFRQDNSPLHF | TGTGCCAGTAGTTTTCGTCAGGATAATTCACCCCTCCACTTT
TRBD2 | TRBJ2-5 | many | TRBV27 | CASRGLAGARPETQYF | TGTGCCAGCAGGGGGCTAGCGGGAGCCCGTCCAGAGACCCAGTACTTC
TRBD1 | TRBJ1-1 | many | TRBV6-5 | CASSYGGTGPNTEAFF | TGTGCCAGCAGTTACGGGGGGACAGGACCGAACACTGAAGCTTTCTTT
TRBD1 | TRBJ1-1 | many | TRBV6-6 | CASSGTDKAFF | TGTGCCAGCAGCGGGACAGATAAAGCTTTCTTT
TRBD2 | TRBJ2-5 | many | TRBV7-2 | CASSDRREAQETQYF | TGTGCCAGCTCCGACAGGCGGGAGGCCCAAGAGACCCAGTACTTC
- | TRBJ2-1 | many | TRBV12-3/TRBV12-4 | CASSLRDEQFF | TGTGCCAGCAGTTTAAGGGATGAGCAGTTCTTC
- | TRBJ1-1 | many | TRBV5-5 | CASSYKGSAGEAFF | TGTGCCAGCAGCTACAAAGGTTCGGCAGGTGAAGCTTTCTTT
TRBD2 | TRBJ2-3 | many | TRBV5-1 | CASSFGTSGTDTQYF | TGTGCCAGCAGTTTTGGGACTAGCGGCACAGATACGCAGTATTTT
- | TRBJ2-1 | few | TRBV20-1 | CSASGQARSPHEQFF | TGCAGTGCTAGCGGGCAAGCTAGATCACCCCATGAGCAGTTCTTC
TRBD2 | TRBJ2-3 | many | TRBV19 | CASRFGSGGPDTQYF | TGTGCCAGTAGGTTTGGTAGCGGGGGTCCAGATACGCAGTATTTT
TRBD2 | TRBJ2-3 | many | TRBV7-6 | CASSLSTGTSRTDTQYF | TGTGCCAGCAGCTTATCTACCGGGACTAGCCGCACAGATACGCAGTATTTT
- | TRBJ2-2 | many | TRBV3-1 | CASRSNTGELFF | TGTGCCAGCAGGTCGAACACCGGGGAGCTGTTTTTT
TRBD1 | TRBJ2-1 | many | TRBV4-1 | CASSQVAQGRHEQFF | TGCGCCAGCAGCCAAGTAGCACAGGGGCGCCATGAGCAGTTCTTC
- | TRBJ2-2 | many | TRBV7-2 | CASSLGGANTGELFF | TGTGCCAGCAGCTTGGGGGGAGCGAACACCGGGGAGCTGTTTTTT
- | TRBJ1-1 | many | TRBV29-1 | CSVERSMNTEAFF | TGCAGCGTTGAGAGGAGCATGAACACTGAAGCTTTCTTT
TRBD2 | TRBJ2-2 | many | TRBV12-3/TRBV12-4 | CASSLGGRANGELFF | TGTGCCAGCAGTTTAGGCGGGAGGGCTAACGGGGAGCTGTTTTTT
- | TRBJ1-1 | many | TRBV10-3 | CAISDRAANTEAFF | TGTGCCATCAGTGACAGGGCCGCGAACACTGAAGCTTTCTTT
- | TRBJ2-3 | many | TRBV20-1 | CSARDWGRGADTQYF | TGCAGTGCTAGAGATTGGGGCAGGGGCGCAGATACGCAGTATTTT
- | TRBJ1-5 | many | TRBV30 | CAWSATQGKYQPQHF | TGTGCCTGGAGCGCCACCCAAGGAAAATATCAGCCCCAGCATTTT
- | TRBJ2-5 | - | TRBV19 | CASSLSRVETQYF | TGTGCCAGTAGTTTGTCCAGGGTGGAGACCCAGTACTTC
TRBD2 | TRBJ2-1 | many | TRBV20-1 | CSASLPAGVRHEQFF | TGCAGTGCTAGTTTGCCAGCGGGAGTTCGCCATGAGCAGTTCTTC
- | TRBJ2-1 | many | TRBV13 | CASTQSADNEQFF | TGTGCCAGCACCCAAAGTGCAGACAATGAGCAGTTCTTC
- | TRBJ2-2 | many | TRBV20-1 | CSASAPRDTGELFF | TGCAGTGCTAGTGCTCCGCGGGACACCGGGGAGCTGTTTTTT
TRBD2 | TRBJ2-1 | many | TRBV6-1 | CASSPSGRALNEQFF | TGTGCCAGCAGCCCTAGCGGGAGGGCCTTGAATGAGCAGTTCTTC
- | TRBJ1-1 | many | TRBV3-1 | CASSQDGVLTEAFF | TGTGCCAGCAGCCAAGACGGGGTCCTCACTGAAGCTTTCTTT
- | TRBJ2-1 | few | TRBV7-6 | CASSSRQGQLSYNEQFF | TGTGCCAGCAGCTCCCGACAAGGGCAGCTCTCCTACAATGAGCAGTTCTTC
TRBD2 | TRBJ2-2 | many | TRBV24-1 | CATSDFSGGTGELFF | TGTGCCACCAGTGATTTTAGCGGGGGCACCGGGGAGCTGTTTTTT
TRBD1 | TRBJ1-2 | many | TRBV15 | CATSRAAGGSSGYTF | TGTGCCACCAGCAGAGCGGCAGGGGGGTCGAGTGGCTACACCTTC
TRBD1 | TRBJ1-5 | - | TRBV3-1 | CASSQAGQGNYQPQHF | TGTGCCAGCAGCCAAGCAGGACAGGGGAATTATCAGCCCCAGCATTTT
- | TRBJ1-2 | many | TRBV7-8 | CASSFRGSHGYTF | TGTGCCAGCAGCTTCAGAGGGAGCCACGGCTACACCTTC
- | TRBJ2-3 | - | TRBV7-2 | CASSLVRETNF | TGTGCCAGCAGCTTAGTGCGAGAGACTAATTTT